This T cell receptor (beta chain) was captured in a study of control samples from healthy donors and cancer patients (dated by TCRdb to about 2020). This clone was observed a few times. There is no known antigen for this receptor. No base qualities exist here, and no much larger clone lies one base off it. From cysteine to phenylalanine, the CDR3 is 12 amino acids long. Of all the DNA, just the CDR3 is kept, 36 bases in frame from base 1. Trimming accounts for 3 bases at V and 6 bases at J, while the number of junction bases matched to no gene is 1. Receptor amplification or capture employed the immunoSEQ multiplex PCR assay. The immuneACCESS repertoire file appears here via TCRdb, limited to in-frame rearrangements. These files lack a portion of the clones; in checked studies, under half of the deficit traces to unresolved V genes, and the cause of the others is not known. Across this sample there are about 49,000 clones, with 80% to 90% seen only once. The ten largest account for 2.5% to 3% of the sample.

What was sequenced was PBMCs. This sequence originates from a woman in her forties or fifties with lung cancer. The V gene is TRBV12-3 or TRBV12-4 and the J gene is TRBJ1-1; the junction holds 7 bases that match TRBD1. The DNA sequence follows: TGTGCCAGCAGTTTTGGGACAGCTGAAGCTTTCTTT. It is translated as CASSFGTAEAFF.